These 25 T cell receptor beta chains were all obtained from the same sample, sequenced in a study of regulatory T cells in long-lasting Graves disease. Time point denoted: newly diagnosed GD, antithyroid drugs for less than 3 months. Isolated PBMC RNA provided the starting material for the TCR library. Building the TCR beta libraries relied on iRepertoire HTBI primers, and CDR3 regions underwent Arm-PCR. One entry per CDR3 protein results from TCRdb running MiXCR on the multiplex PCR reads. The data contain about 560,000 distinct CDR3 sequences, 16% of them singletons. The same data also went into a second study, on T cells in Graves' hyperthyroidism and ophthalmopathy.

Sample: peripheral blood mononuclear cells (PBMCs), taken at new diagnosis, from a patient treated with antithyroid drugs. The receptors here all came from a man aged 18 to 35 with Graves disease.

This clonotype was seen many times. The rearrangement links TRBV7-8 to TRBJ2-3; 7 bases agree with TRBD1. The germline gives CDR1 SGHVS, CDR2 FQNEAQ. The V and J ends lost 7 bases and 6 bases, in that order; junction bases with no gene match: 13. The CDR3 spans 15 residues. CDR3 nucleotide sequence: TGTGCCAGCACCGAGAGGGGGCTCTATAGGGATACGCAGTATTTT. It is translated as CASTERGLYRDTQYF.

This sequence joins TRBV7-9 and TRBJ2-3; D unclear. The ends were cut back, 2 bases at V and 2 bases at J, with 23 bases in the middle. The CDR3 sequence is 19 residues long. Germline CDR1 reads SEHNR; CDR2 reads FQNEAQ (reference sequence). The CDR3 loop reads CASSLRSGRSATFTDTQYF. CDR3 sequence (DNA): TGTGCCAGCAGCTTAAGATCTGGTCGGTCAGCAACATTCACAGATACGCAGTATTTT.

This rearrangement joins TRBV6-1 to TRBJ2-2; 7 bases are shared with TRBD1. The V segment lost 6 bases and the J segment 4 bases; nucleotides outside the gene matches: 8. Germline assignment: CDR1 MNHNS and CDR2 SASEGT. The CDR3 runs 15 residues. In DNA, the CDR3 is TGTGCCAGCAGCAGACAGGGACGGAGCACCGGGGAGCTGTTTTTT. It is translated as CASSRQGRSTGELFF.

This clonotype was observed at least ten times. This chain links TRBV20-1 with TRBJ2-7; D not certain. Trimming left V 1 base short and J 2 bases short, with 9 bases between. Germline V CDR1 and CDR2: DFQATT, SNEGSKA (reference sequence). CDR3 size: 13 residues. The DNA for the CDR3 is TGCAGTGCTAGAGCCCTTGGGACCTACGAGCAGTACTTC. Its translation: CSARALGTYEQYF.

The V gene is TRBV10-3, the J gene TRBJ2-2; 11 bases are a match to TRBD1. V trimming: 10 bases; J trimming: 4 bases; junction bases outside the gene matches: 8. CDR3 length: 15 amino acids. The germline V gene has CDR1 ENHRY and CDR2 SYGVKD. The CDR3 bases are TGTGCCAGCGCCACCGGGACAGGGGGCACCGGGGAGCTGTTTTTT. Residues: CASATGTGGTGELFF.

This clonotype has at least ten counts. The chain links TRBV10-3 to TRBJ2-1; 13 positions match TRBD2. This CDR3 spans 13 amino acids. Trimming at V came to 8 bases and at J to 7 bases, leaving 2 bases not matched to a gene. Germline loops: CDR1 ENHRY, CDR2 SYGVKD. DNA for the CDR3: TGTGCCATCGGACTAGCGGGAGCTAATGAGCAGTTCTTC. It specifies CAIGLAGANEQFF.

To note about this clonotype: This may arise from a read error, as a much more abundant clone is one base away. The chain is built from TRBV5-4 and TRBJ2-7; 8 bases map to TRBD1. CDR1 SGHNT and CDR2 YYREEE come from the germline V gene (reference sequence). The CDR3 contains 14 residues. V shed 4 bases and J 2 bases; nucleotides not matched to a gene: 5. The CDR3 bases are TGTGCCAGCAGCCCGGGACAGGAAGCCTACGAGCAGTACTTC. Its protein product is CASSPGQEAYEQYF. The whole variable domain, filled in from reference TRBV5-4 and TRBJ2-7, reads ETGVTQSPTHLIKTRGQQVTLRCSSQSGHNTVSWYQQALGQGPQFIFQYYREEENGRGNFPPRFSGLQFPNYSSELNVNALELDDSALYLCASSPGQEAYEQYFGPGTRLTVT.

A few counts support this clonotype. CDR3 nucleotide sequence: TGCAGCGTTCCCAGTGGCGGGAGCAATGAGCAGTTCTTC. It specifies CSVPSGGSNEQFF. The chain joins TRBV29-1 to TRBJ2-1; the match to TRBD2 covers 7 bases. The germline V gene has CDR1 SQVTM and CDR2 ANQGSEA. V lost 5 bases, J lost 6 bases, and 7 bases stayed unmatched. The CDR3 length is 13 residues.

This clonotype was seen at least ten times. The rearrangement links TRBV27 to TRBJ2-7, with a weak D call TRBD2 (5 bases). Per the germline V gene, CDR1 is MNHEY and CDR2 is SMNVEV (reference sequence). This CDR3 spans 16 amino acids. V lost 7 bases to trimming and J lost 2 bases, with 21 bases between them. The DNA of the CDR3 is TGTGCCAGCACCACTTTAGCCCCAAGAGGGACCTACGAGCAGTACTTC. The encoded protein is CASTTLAPRGTYEQYF.

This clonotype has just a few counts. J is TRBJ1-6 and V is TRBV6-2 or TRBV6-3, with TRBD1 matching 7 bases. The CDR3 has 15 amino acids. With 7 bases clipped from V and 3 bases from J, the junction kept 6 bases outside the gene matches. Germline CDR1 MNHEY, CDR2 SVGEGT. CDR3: CASIAPGGYNSPLHF. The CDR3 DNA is TGTGCCAGCATAGCCCCAGGGGGCTATAATTCACCCCTCCACTTT.

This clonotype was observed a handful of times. CDR3 DNA: TGTGCCAGCTCCTCAGACATGAGCACTGAAGCTTTCTTT. This gives the protein CASSSDMSTEAFF. The chain has TRBV18 and TRBJ1-1; D is undetermined. Germline V gene lookup returns CDR1 KGHSH and CDR2 LQKENI. V was pared by 6 bases and J by 4 bases, with 12 bases between. The CDR3 is 13 residues long.

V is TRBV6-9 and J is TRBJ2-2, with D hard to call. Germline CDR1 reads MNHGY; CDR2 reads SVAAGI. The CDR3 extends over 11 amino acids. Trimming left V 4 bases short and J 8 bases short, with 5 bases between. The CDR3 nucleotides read TGTGCCAGCAGTTGGGGTGGGGAGCTGTTTTTT. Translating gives CASSWGGELFF.

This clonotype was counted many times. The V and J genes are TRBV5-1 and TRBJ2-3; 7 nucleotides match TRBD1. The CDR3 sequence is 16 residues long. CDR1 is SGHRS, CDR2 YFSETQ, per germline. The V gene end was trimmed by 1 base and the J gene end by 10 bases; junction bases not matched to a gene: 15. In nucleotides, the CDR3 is TGCGCCAGCAGCTTGATGACAGGGCCTTTATCTGGGGCGCAGTATTTT. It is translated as CASSLMTGPLSGAQYF.

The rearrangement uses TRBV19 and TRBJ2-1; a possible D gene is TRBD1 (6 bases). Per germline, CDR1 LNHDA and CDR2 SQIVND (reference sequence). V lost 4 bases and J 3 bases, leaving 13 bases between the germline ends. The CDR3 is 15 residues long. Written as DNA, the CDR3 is TGTGCCAGTAGTAGGGGGCAGGCTTACTACAATGAGCAGTTCTTC. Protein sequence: CASSRGQAYYNEQFF.

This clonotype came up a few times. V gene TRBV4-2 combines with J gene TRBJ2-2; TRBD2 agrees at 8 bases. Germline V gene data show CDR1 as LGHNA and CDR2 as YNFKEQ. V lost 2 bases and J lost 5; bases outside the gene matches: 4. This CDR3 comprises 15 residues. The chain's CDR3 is CASSQFVAGTGELFF. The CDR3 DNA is TGTGCCAGCAGCCAATTTGTAGCGGGGACCGGGGAGCTGTTTTTT.

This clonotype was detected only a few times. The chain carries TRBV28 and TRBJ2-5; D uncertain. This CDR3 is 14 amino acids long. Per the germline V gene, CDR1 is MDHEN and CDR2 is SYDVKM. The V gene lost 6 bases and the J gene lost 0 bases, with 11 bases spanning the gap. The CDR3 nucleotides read TGTGCCAGCAGCCCCTTTGCAAACCAAGAGACCCAGTACTTC. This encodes CASSPFANQETQYF.

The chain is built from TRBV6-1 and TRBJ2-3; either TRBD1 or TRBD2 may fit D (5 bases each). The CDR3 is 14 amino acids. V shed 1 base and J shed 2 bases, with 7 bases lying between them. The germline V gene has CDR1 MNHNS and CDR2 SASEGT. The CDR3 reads CASSEGGTTDTQYF. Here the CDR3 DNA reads TGTGCCAGCAGTGAAGGGGGGACCACAGATACGCAGTATTTT.

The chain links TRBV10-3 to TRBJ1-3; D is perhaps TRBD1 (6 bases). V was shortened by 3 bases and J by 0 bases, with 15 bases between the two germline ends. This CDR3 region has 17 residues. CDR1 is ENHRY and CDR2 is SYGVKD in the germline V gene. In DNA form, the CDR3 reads TGTGCCATCAGTGATCTCGGGAGGGGGACCTCTGGAAACACCATATATTTT. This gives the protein CAISDLGRGTSGNTIYF.

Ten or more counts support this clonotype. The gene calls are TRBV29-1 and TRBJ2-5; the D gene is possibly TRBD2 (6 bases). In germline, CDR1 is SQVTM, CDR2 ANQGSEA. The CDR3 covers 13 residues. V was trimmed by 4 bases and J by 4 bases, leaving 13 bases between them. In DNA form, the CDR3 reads TGCAGCGTTGTCCCGCCTAGCGTAGAGACCCAGTACTTC. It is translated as CSVVPPSVETQYF.

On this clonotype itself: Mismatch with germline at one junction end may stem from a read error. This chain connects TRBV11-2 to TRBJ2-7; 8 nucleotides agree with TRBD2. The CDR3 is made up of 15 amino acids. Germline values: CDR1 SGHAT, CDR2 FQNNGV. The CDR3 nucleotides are TGTGCCAGCAGCCCCTCCACTACGGGGGGGGGCGAGCGGTACTTC. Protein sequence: CASSPSTTGGGERYF.

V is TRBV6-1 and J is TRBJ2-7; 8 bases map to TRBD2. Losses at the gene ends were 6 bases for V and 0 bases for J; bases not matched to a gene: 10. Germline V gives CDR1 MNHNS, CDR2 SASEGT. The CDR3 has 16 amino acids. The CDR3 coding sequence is TGTGCCAGCAGCACCGCGGGAGCGGGAGCCTCCTACGAGCAGTACTTC. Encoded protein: CASSTAGAGASYEQYF.

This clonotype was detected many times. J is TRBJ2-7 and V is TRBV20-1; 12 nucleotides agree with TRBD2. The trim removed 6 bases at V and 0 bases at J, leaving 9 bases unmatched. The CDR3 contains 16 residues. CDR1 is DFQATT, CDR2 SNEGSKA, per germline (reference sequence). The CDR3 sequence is CSAAFTSGRHSYEQYF. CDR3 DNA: TGCAGTGCCGCTTTTACTAGCGGGAGGCACTCCTACGAGCAGTACTTC.

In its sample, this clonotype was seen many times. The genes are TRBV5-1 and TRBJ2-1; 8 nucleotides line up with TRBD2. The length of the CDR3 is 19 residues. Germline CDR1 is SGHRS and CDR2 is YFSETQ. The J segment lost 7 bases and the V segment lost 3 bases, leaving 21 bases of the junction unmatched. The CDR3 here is CASSSPQSASSGSINEQFF. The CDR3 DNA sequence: TGCGCCAGCAGCTCCCCGCAGAGCGCGTCGAGCGGGAGCATAAATGAGCAGTTCTTC.

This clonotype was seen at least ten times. CDR3 loop: CSSLGDSYGYTF. The CDR3 DNA sequence: TGCAGTTCACTGGGGGACTCCTATGGCTACACCTTC. J is TRBJ1-2 and V is TRBV20-1; possibly TRBD1 for D (5 bases). Germline V CDR1 and CDR2: DFQATT, SNEGSKA (reference sequence). V lost 8 bases to trimming and J lost 4 bases, with 14 bases between them. The CDR3 has 12 residues.

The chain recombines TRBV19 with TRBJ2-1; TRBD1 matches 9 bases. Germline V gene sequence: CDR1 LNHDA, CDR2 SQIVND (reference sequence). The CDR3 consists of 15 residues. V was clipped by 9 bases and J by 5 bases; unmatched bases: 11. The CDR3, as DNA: TGTGCCAGCAGAAACAGGGGGCTACGCGACAATGAGCAGTTCTTC. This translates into CASRNRGLRDNEQFF.